The entry below describes one T cell receptor (beta chain). Its antigen is currently unknown. In the naive CD8 group, cells lacked CD45RO and were positively selected for CCR7, so terminally differentiated effector memory CD45RA+ cells were left out. The donors, all of them Caucasian adults, lived in Nashville, Tennessee. Per germline, CDR1 LGHNA and CDR2 YNFKEQ. The V and J ends lost 0 bases and 3 bases respectively, with 12 bases between them. CDR3 length: 15 amino acids. The table came from immunoSEQ multiplex PCR; TCRdb's copy has only in-frame clones and leaves some out. The data contain millions of clones, about 93% of them singletons. This specimen comes from a study of shared clonotypes between healthy human individuals. Study overall: Donors had three CD4 naive, three CD4 memory, two CD8 naive and one CD8 memory plate apiece.

Study-level results: Naive subsets tended to show greater estimated richness than memory subsets. Among donors, clonotype sharing was expected to be affected by sequencing depth.

The TCR was taken from a man aged 18 to 30 in good health. Some clones in this sample may be carry-over from other donors' samples. Sequencing was done on a sample of naive CD8+ T cells from PBMCs. The genes are TRBV4-2 and TRBJ2-7; D not resolved. Here the CDR3 reads CASSQEVVGLYEQYF. The CDR3 DNA reads as TGTGCCAGCAGCCAAGAGGTCGTGGGCCTCTACGAGCAGTACTTC.